The sequence of this T cell receptor beta chain was determined in a study of T cells in Graves' hyperthyroidism and ophthalmopathy. Researchers amplified the TCR beta CDR3 regions from RNA transcripts. RT-PCR in the first round (using the HTBI primer set) targeted the TCR CDR3. Using its own MiXCR run on the multiplex PCR reads, TCRdb lists one record per CDR3 protein. Seen here are roughly 380,000 distinct CDR3 sequences, approximately 13% observed once, and the top ten hold approximately 10%. The V end was cut by 5 bases, the J end by 5 bases, with 19 bases between. The CDR3 sequence is 15 residues long. In this sample, this clonotype turned up many times.

The sample taken for sequencing was blood. The origin of this receptor is a woman between 55 and 75 years old with Graves' hyperthyroidism. This rearrangement joins TRBV12-3 or TRBV12-4 to TRBJ2-7, with D perhaps matching TRBD2 (6 bases). The CDR3 nucleotides read TGTGCCAGCAGTCCTTTGGGACTGGAGTATAACGAGCAGTACTTC. It yields the protein CASSPLGLEYNEQYF.